The 6 T cell receptor beta chains in this list originate from one sample, sequenced in a study of T cell changes during pregnancy in multiple sclerosis. TCRdb keeps only in-frame clones here, not all; method: immunoSEQ multiplex PCR. Of fewer than 50,000 clones detected, 94% appear once; the ten largest clones hold 4% to 5.5%. The sequences come from CD8+ T cells from peripheral blood mononuclear cells, collected in the first trimester of pregnancy. These receptors were collected from a female donor with multiple sclerosis, enrolled in a pregnancy study.

This chain connects TRBV10-3 to TRBJ1-3; D perhaps matches TRBD1 (5 bases). Trimming shortened V by 6 bases and J by 2 bases, and 11 bases separated the two germline ends. The CDR3 sequence is 14 residues long. Germline V CDR1 and CDR2: ENHRY, SYGVKD. Here the CDR3 DNA reads TGTGCCATCAGGGGGGGGTTGGCTGGAAACACCATATATTTT. Protein product: CAIRGGLAGNTIYF.

J is TRBJ2-1 and V is TRBV9, with D possibly TRBD2 on 6 matching bases. CDR1 and CDR2 (germline): SGDLS, YYNGEE. The CDR3 spans 12 residues. V was pared by 7 bases and J by 8 bases, with 13 bases between. The CDR3 DNA sequence: TGTGCCAGCGGCCCCCCGGGGGATGAGCAGTTCTTC. This translates into CASGPPGDEQFF.

The chain employs TRBV5-5 and TRBJ2-7; tentative D call: TRBD2 (6 bases). CDR3 length: 15 amino acids. V lost 0 bases and J 2 bases, leaving 12 bases between the germline ends. CDR1 SGHKS and CDR2 YYEKEE come from the germline V gene (reference sequence). This CDR3 is CASSLDGTPTYEQYF. The DNA for the CDR3 is TGTGCCAGCAGCTTGGATGGGACTCCAACCTACGAGCAGTACTTC.

In this sample, this clone turned up once. This chain connects TRBV19 to TRBJ1-1; D possibly corresponds to TRBD1 (6 bases). Germline CDR1 LNHDA, CDR2 SQIVND (reference sequence). The CDR3 sequence is 15 residues long. V dropped 0 bases and J dropped 4 bases, with 12 bases sitting between them. CDR3 region: CASSIDPGAGTEAFF. CDR3 coding DNA: TGTGCCAGTAGTATAGATCCAGGGGCAGGCACTGAAGCTTTCTTT.

This chain uses TRBV7-7 with TRBJ2-2, with no clear D. Trimming removed 11 bases from V and 1 base from J, with 14 bases in between. The germline V gene encodes CDR1 SSHAT and CDR2 FNYEAQ (reference sequence). This CDR3 region has 14 residues. The CDR3 DNA is TGTGCCTCCAAGCTAGGAATGAACACCGGGGAGCTGTTTTTT. Its translation is CASKLGMNTGELFF. The whole variable domain, filled in from reference TRBV7-7 and TRBJ2-2, reads GAGVSQSPRYKVTKRGQDVTLRCDPISSHATLYWYQQALGQGPEFLTYFNYEAQPDKSGLPSDRFSAERPEGSISTLTIQRTEQRDSAMYRCASKLGMNTGELFFGEGSRLTVL.

The chain uses TRBV19 and TRBJ2-3; 8 nucleotides agree with TRBD2. Germline CDR1 LNHDA, CDR2 SQIVND (reference sequence). After removal of 6 bases from V and 2 bases from J, the junction contained 7 bases not matched to a gene. CDR3 length: 15 amino acids. Written as DNA, the CDR3 is TGTGCCAGTAGGGAACTAGCGGCTCACACAGATACGCAGTATTTT. Its translation is CASRELAAHTDTQYF.